This record covers a single T cell receptor (beta chain). These data are taken from a study of identifying expanded T cells in peripheral blood. Trimming removed 0 bases from V and 2 bases from J, with 12 bases in between. Per the germline V gene, CDR1 is SGHRS and CDR2 is YFSETQ. The CDR3 has 16 residues. Assay used: immunoSEQ multiplex PCR; TCRdb lists only in-frame clones, some missing. The sample lists tens of thousands of clones, roughly 82% occurring once. This sequence joins TRBV5-1 and TRBJ1-3; no firm D call. Source material: blood. The receptor was isolated from a person aged 18 to 75 in good health. The CDR3 coding sequence is TGCGCCAGCAGCTTGGCAGGCTTCGGGGCTGGAAACACCATATATTTT. Residues: CASSLAGFGAGNTIYF.